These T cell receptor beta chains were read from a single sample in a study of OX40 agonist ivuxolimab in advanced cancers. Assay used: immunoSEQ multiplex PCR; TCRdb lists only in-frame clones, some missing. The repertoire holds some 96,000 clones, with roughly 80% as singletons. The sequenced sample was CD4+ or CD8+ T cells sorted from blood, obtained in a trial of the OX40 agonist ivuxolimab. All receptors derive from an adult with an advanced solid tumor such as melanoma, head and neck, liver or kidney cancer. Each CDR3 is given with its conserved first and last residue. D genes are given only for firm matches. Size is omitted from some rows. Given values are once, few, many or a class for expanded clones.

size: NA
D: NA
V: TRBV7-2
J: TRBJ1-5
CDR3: CASRGGGHNQPQHF
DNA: TGTGCCAGCAGGGGTGGGGGACACAATCAGCCCCAGCATTTT

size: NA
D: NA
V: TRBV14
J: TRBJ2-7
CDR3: CASSQVVAYEQYF
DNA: TGTGCCAGCAGCCAAGTGGTGGCCTACGAGCAGTACTTC

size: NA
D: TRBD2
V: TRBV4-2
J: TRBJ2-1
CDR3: CASSQVGLEGYNEQFF
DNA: TGTGCCAGCAGCCAAGTGGGACTAGAGGGCTACAATGAGCAGTTCTTC

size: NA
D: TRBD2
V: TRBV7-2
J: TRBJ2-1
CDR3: CASSLQRENEQFF
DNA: TGTGCCAGCAGCTTACAGCGGGAGAATGAGCAGTTCTTC

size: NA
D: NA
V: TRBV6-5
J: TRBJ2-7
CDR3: CASGGQGKSYEQYF
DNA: TGTGCCAGCGGGGGTCAGGGAAAGAGCTACGAGCAGTACTTC

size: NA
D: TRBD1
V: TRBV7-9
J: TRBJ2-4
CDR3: CASSSGQVGNIQYF
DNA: TGTGCCAGCAGCTCCGGACAGGTGGGGAACATTCAGTACTTC

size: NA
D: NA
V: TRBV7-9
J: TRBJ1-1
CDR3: CASSLRAEAFF
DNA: TGTGCCAGCAGCTTAAGGGCTGAAGCTTTCTTT

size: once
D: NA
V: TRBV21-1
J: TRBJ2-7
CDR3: CAIYKGEGGPYEQYF
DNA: TGTGCCATTTACAAGGGGGAAGGGGGCCCCTACGAGCAGTACTTC

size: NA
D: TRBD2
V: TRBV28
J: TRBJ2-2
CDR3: CASRTTSGRKRTGELFF
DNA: TGTGCCAGCAGAACGACTAGCGGGAGAAAAAGAACCGGGGAGCTGTTTTTT

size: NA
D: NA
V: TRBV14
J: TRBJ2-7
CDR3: CASSQGRLAYEQYF
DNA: TGTGCCAGCAGCCAAGGTAGGCTAGCCTACGAGCAGTACTTC

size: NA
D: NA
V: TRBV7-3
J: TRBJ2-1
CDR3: CASSLRSDSYNEQFF
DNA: TGTGCCAGCAGCTTAAGGTCCGACTCCTACAATGAGCAGTTCTTC

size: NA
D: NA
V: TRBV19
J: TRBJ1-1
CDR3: CASRIDPVNTEAFF
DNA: TGTGCCAGTAGGATAGACCCAGTGAACACTGAAGCTTTCTTT

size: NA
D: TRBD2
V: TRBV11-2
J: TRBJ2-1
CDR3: CASSLSAGVEYEQFF
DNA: TGTGCCAGCAGCTTGTCAGCGGGGGTGGAATATGAGCAGTTCTTC

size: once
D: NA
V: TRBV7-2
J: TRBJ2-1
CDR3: CASSLARTQASPGANEQFF
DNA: TGTGCCAGCAGCTTAGCGCGTACCCAAGCTAGCCCGGGGGCCAATGAGCAGTTCTTC

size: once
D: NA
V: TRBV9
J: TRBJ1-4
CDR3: CASSVQPGSEKLFF
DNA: TGTGCCAGCAGCGTTCAACCGGGGTCTGAAAAACTGTTTTTT

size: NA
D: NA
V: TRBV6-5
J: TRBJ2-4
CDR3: CASSTYRETKNIQYF
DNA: TGTGCCAGCAGTACTTACAGGGAGACGAAAAACATTCAGTACTTC

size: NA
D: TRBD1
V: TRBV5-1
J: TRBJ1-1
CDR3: CASSLQGRDTEAFF
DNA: TGCGCCAGCAGCTTACAGGGGAGGGACACTGAAGCTTTCTTT

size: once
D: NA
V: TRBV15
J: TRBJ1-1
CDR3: CATSRTRGMNTEAFF
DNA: TGTGCCACCAGCAGGACAAGGGGCATGAACACTGAAGCTTTCTTT

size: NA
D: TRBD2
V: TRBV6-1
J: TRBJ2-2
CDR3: CASSLTSGTTGELFF
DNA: TGTGCCAGCAGTTTGACTAGCGGGACCACCGGGGAGCTGTTTTTT

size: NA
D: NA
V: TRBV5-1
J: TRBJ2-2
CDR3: CASSSQTVTGELFF
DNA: TGCGCCAGCAGCTCCCAGACAGTCACCGGGGAGCTGTTTTTT

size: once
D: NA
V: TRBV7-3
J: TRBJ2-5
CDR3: CASSPSNGLGTQYF
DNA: TGTGCCAGCAGCCCAAGCAACGGCCTTGGGACCCAGTACTTC

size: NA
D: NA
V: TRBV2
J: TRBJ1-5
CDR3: CASSGQQGGRQPQHF
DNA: TGTGCCAGCAGTGGTCAACAGGGTGGGCGTCAGCCCCAGCATTTT

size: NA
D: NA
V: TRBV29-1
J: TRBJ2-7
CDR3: CSVRGRYTYEQYF
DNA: TGCAGCGTCCGGGGACGGTACACCTACGAGCAGTACTTC

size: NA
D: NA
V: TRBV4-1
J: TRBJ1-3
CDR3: CASSQGRISGNTIYF
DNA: TGCGCCAGCAGCCAAGGAAGGATCTCTGGAAACACCATATATTTT

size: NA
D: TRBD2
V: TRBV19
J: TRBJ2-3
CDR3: CASSQGTSGRYDTQYF
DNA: TGTGCCAGTAGTCAAGGGACTAGCGGGAGATACGATACGCAGTATTTT

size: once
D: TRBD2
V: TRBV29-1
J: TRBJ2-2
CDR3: CSVGQIASGRSTGELFF
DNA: TGCAGCGTTGGACAGATTGCTAGCGGGAGAAGCACCGGGGAGCTGTTTTTT

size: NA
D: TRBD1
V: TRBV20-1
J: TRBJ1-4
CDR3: CSAHEGAKLFF
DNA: TGCAGTGCTCATGAGGGGGCGAAACTGTTTTTT

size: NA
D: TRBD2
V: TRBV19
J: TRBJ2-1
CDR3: CASSATSYDEQFF
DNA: TGTGCCAGTAGTGCGACTAGCTACGATGAGCAGTTCTTC

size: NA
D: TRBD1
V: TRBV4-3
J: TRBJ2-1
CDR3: CASSQGLKGQGILSSYNEQFF
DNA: TGCGCCAGCAGCCAAGGGTTAAAGGGACAGGGCATCTTGAGCTCCTACAATGAGCAGTTCTTC

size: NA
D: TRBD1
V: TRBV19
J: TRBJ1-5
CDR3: CASARDRNSNQPQHF
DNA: TGTGCCAGTGCCCGGGACAGAAATAGCAATCAGCCCCAGCATTTT